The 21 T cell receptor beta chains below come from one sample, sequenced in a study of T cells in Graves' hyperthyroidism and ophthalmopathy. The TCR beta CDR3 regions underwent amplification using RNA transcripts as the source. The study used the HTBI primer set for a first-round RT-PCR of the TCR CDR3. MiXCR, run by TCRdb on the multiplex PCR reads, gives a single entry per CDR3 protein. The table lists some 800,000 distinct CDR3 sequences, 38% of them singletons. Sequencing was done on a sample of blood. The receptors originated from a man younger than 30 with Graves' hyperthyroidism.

The CDR3 spells CASSRNWIEETQYF. CDR3 nucleotide sequence: TGTGCCAGCAGCCGCAACTGGATTGAAGAGACCCAGTACTTC. This chain uses TRBV14 with TRBJ2-5, with D unclear. The CDR3 extends over 14 amino acids. V dropped 4 bases and J dropped 3 bases, with 12 bases sitting between them. Germline V gene lookup returns CDR1 SGHDN and CDR2 FVKESK.

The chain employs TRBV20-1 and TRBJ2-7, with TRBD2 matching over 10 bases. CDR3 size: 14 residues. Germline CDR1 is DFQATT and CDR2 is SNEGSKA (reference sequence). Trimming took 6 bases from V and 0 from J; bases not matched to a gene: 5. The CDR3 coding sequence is TGCAGTGCCCTTAGCGGGGGGCTCTCCTACGAGCAGTACTTC. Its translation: CSALSGGLSYEQYF.

CDR3: CASSMESPYEQYF. The CDR3 coding sequence is TGTGCCAGTAGTATGGAAAGCCCCTACGAGCAGTACTTC. The V call is TRBV19, the J call TRBJ2-7; no clear D gene. There are 13 residues in the CDR3. In germline, CDR1 is LNHDA, CDR2 SQIVND (reference sequence). V gave up 3 bases and J gave up 2 bases, with 8 bases separating them.

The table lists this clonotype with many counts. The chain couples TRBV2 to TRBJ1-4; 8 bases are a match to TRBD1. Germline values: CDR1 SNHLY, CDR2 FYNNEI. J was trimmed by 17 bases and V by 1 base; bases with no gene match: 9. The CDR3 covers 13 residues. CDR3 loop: CASSEGVAGGCFF. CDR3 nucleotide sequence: TGTGCCAGCAGTGAAGGTGTGGCAGGGGGCTGTTTTTTT.

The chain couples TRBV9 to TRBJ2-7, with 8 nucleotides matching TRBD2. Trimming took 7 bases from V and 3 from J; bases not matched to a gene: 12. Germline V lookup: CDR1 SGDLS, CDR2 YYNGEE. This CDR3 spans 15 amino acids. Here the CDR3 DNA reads TGTGCCAGCTCGGCAGGGCCGGGAGGGATCTACGAGCAGTACTTC. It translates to CASSAGPGGIYEQYF.

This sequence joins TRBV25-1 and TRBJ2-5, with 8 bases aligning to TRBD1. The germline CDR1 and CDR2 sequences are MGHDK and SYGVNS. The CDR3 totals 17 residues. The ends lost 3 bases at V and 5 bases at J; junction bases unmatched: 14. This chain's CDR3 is CASSEGQGQGVWETQYF. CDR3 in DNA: TGTGCCAGCAGTGAGGGGCAAGGACAGGGAGTCTGGGAGACCCAGTACTTC.

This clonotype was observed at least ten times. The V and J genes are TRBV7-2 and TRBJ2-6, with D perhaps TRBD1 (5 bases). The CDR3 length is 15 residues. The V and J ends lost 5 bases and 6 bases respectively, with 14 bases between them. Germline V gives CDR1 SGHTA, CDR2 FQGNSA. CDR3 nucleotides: TGTGCCAGCAGCCCGTGGACAAGGCAGGCCAACGTCCTGACTTTC. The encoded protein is CASSPWTRQANVLTF.

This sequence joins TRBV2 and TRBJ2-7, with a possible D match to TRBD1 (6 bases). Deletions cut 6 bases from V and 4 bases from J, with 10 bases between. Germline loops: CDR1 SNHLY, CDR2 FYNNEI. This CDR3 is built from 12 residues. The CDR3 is CASRRQDYEQYF. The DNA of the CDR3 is TGTGCCAGCAGGCGACAGGATTACGAGCAGTACTTC.

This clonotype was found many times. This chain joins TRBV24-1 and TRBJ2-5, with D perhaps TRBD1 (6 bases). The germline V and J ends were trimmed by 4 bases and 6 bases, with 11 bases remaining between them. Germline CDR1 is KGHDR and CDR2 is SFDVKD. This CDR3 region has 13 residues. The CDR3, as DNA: TGTGCCACCAGTGACGGGACATTGCAGACCCAGTACTTC. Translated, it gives CATSDGTLQTQYF.

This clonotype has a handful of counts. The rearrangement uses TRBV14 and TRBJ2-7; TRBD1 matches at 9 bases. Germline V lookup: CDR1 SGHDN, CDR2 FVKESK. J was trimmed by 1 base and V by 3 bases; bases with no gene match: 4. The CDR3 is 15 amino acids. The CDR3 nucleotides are TGTGCCAGCAGCCAGCCCGGGACAGGGTCCTACGAGCAGTACTTC. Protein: CASSQPGTGSYEQYF.

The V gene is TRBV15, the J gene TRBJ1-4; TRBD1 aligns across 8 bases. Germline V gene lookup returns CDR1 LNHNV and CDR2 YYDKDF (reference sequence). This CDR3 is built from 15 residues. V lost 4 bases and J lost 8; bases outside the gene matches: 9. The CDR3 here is CATSIRTGRTEKLFF. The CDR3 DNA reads TGTGCCACCAGCATTAGGACAGGGAGGACGGAAAAACTGTTTTTT.

CDR3 sequence: CASSIRGPQGGAQPQHF. For the CDR3, the DNA is TGTGCCAGTAGTATTAGGGGGCCGCAGGGTGGGGCTCAGCCCCAGCATTTT. The chain uses TRBV19 and TRBJ1-5, with 7 bases matching TRBD1. This CDR3 is 17 amino acids long. From germline, CDR1 is LNHDA and CDR2 SQIVND (reference sequence). V was pared by 3 bases and J by 6 bases, with 14 bases of the junction left unmatched.

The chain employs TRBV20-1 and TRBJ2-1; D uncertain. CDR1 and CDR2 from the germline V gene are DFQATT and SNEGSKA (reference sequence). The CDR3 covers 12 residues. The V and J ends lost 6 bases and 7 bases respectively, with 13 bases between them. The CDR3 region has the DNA TGCAGTGCCACGAAAGGCGGAAATGAGCAGTTCTTC. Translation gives CSATKGGNEQFF.

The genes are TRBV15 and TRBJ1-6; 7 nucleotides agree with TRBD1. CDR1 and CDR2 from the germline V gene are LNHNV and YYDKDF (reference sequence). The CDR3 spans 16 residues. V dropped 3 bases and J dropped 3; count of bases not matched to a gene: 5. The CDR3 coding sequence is TGTGCCACCAGCAGGGGATCAGGGGGCTATAATTCACCCCTCCACTTT. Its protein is CATSRGSGGYNSPLHF. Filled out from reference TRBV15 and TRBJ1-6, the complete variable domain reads DAMVIQNPRYQVTQFGKPVTLSCSQTLNHNVMYWYQQKSSQAPKLLFHYYDKDFNNEADTPDNFQSRRPNTSFCFLDIRSPGLGDTAMYLCATSRGSGGYNSPLHFGNGTRLTVT.

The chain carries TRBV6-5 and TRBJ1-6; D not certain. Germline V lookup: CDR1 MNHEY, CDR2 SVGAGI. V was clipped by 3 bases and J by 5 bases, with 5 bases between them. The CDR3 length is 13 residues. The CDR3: CASSYCHNSPLHF. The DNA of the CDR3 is TGTGCCAGCAGTTATTGCCATAATTCACCCCTCCACTTT.

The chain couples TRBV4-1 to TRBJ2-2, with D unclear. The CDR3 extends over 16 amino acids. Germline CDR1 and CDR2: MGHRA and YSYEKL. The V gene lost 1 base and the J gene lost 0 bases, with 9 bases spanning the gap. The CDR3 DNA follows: TGCGCCAGCAGCCAAGGTACCGCCTCGAACACCGGGGAGCTGTTTTTT. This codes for CASSQGTASNTGELFF.

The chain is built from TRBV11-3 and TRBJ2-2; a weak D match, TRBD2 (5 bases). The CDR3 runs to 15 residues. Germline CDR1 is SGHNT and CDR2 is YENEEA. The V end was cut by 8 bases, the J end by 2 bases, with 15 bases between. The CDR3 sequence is CASAGWAANTGELFF. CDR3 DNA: TGTGCCAGCGCGGGTTGGGCAGCCAACACCGGGGAGCTGTTTTTT.

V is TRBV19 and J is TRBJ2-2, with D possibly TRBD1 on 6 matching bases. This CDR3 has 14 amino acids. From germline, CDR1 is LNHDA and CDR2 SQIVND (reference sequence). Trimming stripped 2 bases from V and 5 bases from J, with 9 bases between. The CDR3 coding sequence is TGTGCCAGTAGTATATCTCAGGGGACCGGGGAGCTGTTTTTT. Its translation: CASSISQGTGELFF.

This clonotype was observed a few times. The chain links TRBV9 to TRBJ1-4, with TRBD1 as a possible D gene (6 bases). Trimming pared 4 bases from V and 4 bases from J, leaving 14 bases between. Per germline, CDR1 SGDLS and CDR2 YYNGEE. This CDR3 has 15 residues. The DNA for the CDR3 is TGTGCCAGCAGCTCCGGTGGAGGGGGTAATGAAAAACTGTTTTTT. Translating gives CASSSGGGGNEKLFF.

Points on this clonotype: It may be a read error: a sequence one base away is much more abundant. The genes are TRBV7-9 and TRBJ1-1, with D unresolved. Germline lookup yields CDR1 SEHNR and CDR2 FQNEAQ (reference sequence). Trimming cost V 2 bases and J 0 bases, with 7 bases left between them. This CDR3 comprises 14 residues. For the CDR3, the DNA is TGTGCCAGCAGCTTAAGTGCTATGAACACTGAAGCTTTCTTT. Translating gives CASSLSAMNTEAFF. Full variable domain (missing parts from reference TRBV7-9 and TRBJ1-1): DTGVSQNPRHKITKRGQNVTFRCDPISEHNRLYWYRQTLGQGPEFLTYFQNEAQLEKSRLLSDRFSAERPKGSFSTLEIQRTEQGDSAMYLCASSLSAMNTEAFFGQGTRLTVV.

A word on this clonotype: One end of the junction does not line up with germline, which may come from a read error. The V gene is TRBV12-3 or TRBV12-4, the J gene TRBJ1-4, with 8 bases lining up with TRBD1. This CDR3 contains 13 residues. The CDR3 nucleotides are TGTGCCAGCAGGACAGGGGATAATGAAAAACTGCTTTTT. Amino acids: CASRTGDNEKLLF.